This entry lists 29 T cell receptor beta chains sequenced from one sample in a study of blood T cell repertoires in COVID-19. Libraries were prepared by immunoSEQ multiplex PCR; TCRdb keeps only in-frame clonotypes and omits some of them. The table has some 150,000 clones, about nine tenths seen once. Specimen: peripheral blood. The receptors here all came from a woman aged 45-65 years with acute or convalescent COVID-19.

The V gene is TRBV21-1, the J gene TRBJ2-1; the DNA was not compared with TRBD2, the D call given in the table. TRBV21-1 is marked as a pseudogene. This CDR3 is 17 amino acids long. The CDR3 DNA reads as TGTGCCAGCAGCAATCCCGCGGGAGGGCCTGGGGACAATGAGCAGTTCTTC. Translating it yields CASSNPAGGPGDNEQFF.

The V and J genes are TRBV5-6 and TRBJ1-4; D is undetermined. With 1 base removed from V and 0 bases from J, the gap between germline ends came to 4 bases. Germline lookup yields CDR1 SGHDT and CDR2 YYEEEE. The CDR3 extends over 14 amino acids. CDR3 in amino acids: CASSLPPTNEKLFF. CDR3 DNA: TGTGCCAGCAGCTTGCCTCCAACTAATGAAAAACTGTTTTTT. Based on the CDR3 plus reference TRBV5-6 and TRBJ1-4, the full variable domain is DAGVTQSPTHLIKTRGQQVTLRCSPKSGHDTVSWYQQALGQGPQFIFQYYEEEERQRGNFPDRFSGHQFPNYSSELNVNALLLGDSALYLCASSLPPTNEKLFFGSGTQLSVL.

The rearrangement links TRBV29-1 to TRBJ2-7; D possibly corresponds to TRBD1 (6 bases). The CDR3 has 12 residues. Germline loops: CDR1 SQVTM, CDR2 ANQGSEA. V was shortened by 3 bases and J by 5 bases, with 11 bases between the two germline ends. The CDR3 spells CSVDQGFNEQYF. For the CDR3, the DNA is TGCAGCGTTGATCAGGGGTTCAACGAGCAGTACTTC.

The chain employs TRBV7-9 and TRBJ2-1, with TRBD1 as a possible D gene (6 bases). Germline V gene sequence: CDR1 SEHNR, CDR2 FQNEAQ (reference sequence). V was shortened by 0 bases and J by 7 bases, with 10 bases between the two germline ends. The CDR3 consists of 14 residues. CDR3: CASSLAMGANEQFF. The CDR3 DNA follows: TGTGCCAGCAGCTTAGCGATGGGGGCGAATGAGCAGTTCTTC.

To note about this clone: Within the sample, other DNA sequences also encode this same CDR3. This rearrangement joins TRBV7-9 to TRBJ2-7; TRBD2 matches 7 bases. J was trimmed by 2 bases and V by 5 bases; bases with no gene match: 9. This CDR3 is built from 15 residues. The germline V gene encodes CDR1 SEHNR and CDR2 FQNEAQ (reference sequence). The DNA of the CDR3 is TGTGCCAGCAGCCCCCCCACGGGAGGCCCCTACGAGCAGTACTTC. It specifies CASSPPTGGPYEQYF.

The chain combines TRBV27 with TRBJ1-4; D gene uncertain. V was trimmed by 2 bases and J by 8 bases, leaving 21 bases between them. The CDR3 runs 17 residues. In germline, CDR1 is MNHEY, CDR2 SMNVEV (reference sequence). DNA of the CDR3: TGTGCCAGCAGTTTAGTAAGGCGAACTGAGGTCGACGAAAAACTGTTTTTT. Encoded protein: CASSLVRRTEVDEKLFF.

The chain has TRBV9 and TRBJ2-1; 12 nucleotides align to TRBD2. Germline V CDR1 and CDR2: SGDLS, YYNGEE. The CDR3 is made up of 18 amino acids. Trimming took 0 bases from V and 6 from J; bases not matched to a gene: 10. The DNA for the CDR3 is TGTGCCAGCAGCGTAGGGGCGGCTAGCGGGAGGGCTGGCAATGAGCAGTTCTTC. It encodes CASSVGAASGRAGNEQFF.

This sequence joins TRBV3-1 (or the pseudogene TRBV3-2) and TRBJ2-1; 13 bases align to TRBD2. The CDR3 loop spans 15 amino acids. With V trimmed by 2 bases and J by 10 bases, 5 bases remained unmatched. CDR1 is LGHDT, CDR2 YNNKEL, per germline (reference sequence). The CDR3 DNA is TGTGCCAGCAGCCAACAACTAGCGGGAGGGCCCGAGCAGTTCTTC. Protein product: CASSQQLAGGPEQFF.

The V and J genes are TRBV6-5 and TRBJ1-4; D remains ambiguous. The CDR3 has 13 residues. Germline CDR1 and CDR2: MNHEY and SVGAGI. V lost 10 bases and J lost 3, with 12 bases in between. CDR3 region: CATSRGSNEKLFF. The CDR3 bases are TGTGCCACCTCCCGAGGTTCTAATGAAAAACTGTTTTTT.

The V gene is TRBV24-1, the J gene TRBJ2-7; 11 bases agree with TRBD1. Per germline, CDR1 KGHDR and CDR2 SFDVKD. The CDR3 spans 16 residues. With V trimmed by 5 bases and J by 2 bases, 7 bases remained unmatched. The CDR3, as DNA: TGTGCCACCAGTGCCCGCCCGGGACAGGGGGCCTACGAGCAGTACTTC. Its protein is CATSARPGQGAYEQYF.

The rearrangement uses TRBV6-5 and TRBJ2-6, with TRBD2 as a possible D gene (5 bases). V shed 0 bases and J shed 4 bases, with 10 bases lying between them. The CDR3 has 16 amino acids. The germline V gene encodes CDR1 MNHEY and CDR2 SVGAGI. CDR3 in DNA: TGTGCCAGCAGTTACTCGAGGGAATACGGGGCCAACGTCCTGACTTTC. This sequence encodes CASSYSREYGANVLTF.

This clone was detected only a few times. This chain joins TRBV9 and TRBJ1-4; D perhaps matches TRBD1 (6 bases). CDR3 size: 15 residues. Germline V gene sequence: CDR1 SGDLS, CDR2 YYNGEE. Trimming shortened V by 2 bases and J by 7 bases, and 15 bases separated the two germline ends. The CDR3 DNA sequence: TGTGCCAGCAGCGTCTCTCAGGGGCAGGGTGAAAAACTGTTTTTT. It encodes CASSVSQGQGEKLFF.

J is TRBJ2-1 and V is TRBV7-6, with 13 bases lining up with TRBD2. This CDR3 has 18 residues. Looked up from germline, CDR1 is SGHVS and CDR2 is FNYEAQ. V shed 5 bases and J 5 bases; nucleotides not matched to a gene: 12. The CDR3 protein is CASSRPTSGRAYNNEQFF. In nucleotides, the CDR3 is TGTGCCAGCAGCCGACCAACTAGCGGGAGGGCGTATAACAATGAGCAGTTCTTC.

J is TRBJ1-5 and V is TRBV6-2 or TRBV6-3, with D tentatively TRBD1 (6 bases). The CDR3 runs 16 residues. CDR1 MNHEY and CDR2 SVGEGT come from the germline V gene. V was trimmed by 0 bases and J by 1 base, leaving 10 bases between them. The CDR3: CASSYSAGVSNQPQHF. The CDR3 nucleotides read TGTGCCAGCAGTTACTCAGCAGGGGTCAGCAATCAGCCCCAGCATTTT.

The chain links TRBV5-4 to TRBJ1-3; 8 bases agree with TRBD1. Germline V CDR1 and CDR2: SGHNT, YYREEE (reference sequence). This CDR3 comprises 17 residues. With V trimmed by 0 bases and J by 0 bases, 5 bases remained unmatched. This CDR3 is CASSLDLTGVSGNTIYF. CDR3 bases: TGTGCCAGCAGCTTGGATCTGACAGGGGTCTCTGGAAACACCATATATTTT.

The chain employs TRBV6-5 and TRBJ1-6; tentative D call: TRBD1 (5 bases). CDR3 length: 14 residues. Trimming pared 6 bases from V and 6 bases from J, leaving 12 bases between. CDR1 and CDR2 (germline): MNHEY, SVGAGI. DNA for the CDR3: TGTGCCAGCAGGGACGGGGACTTTAATTCACCCCTCCACTTT. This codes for CASRDGDFNSPLHF.

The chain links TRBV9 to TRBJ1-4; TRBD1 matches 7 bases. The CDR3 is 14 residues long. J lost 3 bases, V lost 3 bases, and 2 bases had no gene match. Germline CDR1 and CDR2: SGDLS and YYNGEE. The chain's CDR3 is CASSGQGPNEKLFF. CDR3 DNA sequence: TGTGCCAGCAGCGGACAGGGACCTAATGAAAAACTGTTTTTT.

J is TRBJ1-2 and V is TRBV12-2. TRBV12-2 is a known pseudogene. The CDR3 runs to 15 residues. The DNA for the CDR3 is TGTGCAAGTCGCTTAGCGACGGAGGGTACCTATGGCTACACCTTC. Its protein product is CASRLATEGTYGYTF.

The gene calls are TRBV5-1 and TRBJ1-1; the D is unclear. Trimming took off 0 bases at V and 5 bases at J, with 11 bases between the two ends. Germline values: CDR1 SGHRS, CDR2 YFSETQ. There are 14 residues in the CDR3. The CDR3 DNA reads TGCGCCAGCAGCTTGGAGCGGATGGGGACTGAAGCTTTCTTT. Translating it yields CASSLERMGTEAFF.

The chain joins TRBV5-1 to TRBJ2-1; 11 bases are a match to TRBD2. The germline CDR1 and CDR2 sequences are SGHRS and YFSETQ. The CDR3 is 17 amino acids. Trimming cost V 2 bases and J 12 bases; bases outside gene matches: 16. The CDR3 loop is CASSLTQTSGVISGQFF. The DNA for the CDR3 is TGCGCCAGCAGCTTAACACAGACTAGCGGGGTTATTTCGGGGCAGTTCTTC.

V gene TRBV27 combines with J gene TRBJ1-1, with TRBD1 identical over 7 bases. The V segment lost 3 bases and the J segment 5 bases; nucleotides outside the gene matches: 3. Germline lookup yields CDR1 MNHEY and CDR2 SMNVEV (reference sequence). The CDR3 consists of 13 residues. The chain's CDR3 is CASSFSGGTEAFF. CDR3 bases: TGTGCCAGCAGTTTCTCAGGGGGGACTGAAGCTTTCTTT.

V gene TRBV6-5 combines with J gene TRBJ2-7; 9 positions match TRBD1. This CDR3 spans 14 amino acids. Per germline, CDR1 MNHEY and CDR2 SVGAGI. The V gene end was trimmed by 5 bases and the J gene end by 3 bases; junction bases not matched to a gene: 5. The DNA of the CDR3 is TGTGCCAGCAGTCCTGGGACAGGGATCTACGAGCAGTACTTC. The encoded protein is CASSPGTGIYEQYF.

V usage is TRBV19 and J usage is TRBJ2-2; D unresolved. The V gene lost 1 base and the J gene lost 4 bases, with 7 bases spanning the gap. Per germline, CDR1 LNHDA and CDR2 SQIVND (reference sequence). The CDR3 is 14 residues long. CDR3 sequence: CASSIVSGTGELFF. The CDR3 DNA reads TGTGCCAGTAGTATAGTGAGTGGCACCGGGGAGCTGTTTTTT.

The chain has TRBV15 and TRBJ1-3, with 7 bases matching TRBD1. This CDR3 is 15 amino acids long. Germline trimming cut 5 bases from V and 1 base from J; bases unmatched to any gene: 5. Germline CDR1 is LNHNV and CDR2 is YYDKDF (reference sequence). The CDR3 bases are TGTGCCACCAGCCCCGACAGGGTGTCTGGAAACACCATATATTTT. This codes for CATSPDRVSGNTIYF.

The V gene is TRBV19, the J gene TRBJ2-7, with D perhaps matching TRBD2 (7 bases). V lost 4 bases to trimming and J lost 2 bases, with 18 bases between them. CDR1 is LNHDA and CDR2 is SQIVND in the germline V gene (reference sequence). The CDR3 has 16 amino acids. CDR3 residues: CASSTQRGAPPYEQYF. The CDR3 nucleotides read TGTGCCAGTAGTACCCAACGGGGGGCCCCCCCCTACGAGCAGTACTTC. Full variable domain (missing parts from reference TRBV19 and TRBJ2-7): DGGITQSPKYLFRKEGQNVTLSCEQNLNHDAMYWYRQDPGQGLRLIYYSQIVNDFQKGDIAEGYSVSREKKESFPLTVTSAQKNPTAFYLCASSTQRGAPPYEQYFGPGTRLTVT.

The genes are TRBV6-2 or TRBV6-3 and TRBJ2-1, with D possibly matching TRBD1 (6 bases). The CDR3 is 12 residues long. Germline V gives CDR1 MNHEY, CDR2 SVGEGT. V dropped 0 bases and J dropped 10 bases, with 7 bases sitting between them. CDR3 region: CASSYSQGEQFF. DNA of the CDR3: TGTGCCAGCAGTTACTCCCAGGGGGAGCAGTTCTTC.

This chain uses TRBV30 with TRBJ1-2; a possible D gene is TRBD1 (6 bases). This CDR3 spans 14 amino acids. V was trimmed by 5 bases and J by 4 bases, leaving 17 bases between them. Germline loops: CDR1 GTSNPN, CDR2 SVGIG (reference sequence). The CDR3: CAWAQGVGAYGYTF. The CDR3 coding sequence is TGTGCCTGGGCACAGGGAGTTGGGGCCTATGGCTACACCTTC.

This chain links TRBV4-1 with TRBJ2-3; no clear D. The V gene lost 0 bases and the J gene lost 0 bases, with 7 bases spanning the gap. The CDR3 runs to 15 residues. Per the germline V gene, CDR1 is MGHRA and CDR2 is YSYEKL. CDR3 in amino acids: CASSQDETSTDTQYF. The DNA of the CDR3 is TGCGCCAGCAGCCAAGACGAGACTAGCACAGATACGCAGTATTTT.

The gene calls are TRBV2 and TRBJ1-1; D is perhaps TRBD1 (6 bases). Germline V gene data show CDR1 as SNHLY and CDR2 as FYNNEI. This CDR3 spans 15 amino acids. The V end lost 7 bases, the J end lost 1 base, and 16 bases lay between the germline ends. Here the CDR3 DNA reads TGTGCCAGCATCCGGGACACGGATCAGAACACTGAAGCTTTCTTT. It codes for CASIRDTDQNTEAFF. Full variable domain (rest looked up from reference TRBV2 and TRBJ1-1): EPEVTQTPSHQVTQMGQEVILRCVPISNHLYFYWYRQILGQKVEFLVSFYNNEISEKSEIFDDQFSVERPDGSNFTLKIRSTKLEDSAMYFCASIRDTDQNTEAFFGQGTRLTVV.